This TCR beta chain was found in a study of T cell responses to AZD1222 COVID-19 vaccine. Study details: Recipients boosted at about 4 weeks or about 12 weeks are pooled. General observations from the study: Every sample of the repertoires postdated the peak T cell response. Donors were largely white British and mainly female; clonal diversity was possibly underestimated.

Only in-frame clones appear in the TCRdb table, and some are missing; sequencing was by immunoSEQ multiplex PCR. Of roughly 100,000 clones listed, roughly 83% are singletons. Concerning this clone itself: What it binds is unknown.

The sequence was obtained from an adult in good health. The sample in question was peripheral blood, obtained on day 0 of AZD1222 vaccination.

DNA of the CDR3: TGTGCCAGCAGCTCATGGACTAGCGGGAGCGAGCAGTACTTC. Amino acids: CASSSWTSGSEQYF. This rearrangement joins TRBV7-9 to TRBJ2-7, with TRBD2 identical over 13 bases. Per the germline V gene, CDR1 is SEHNR and CDR2 is FQNEAQ (reference sequence). The trim removed 4 bases at V and 6 bases at J, leaving 3 bases unmatched. The CDR3 consists of 14 residues.